This T cell receptor (beta chain) was recovered during a study of T cells expressing NK-cell markers. On the study more broadly: The TCR beta repertoires were obtained from sorted CD3+CD56+NKG2C+, CD3+CD56+NKG2C- and CD3+CD56-NKG2C+ T cells. The study sequenced eight donors, seven HCMV-seropositive and one seronegative.

This CDR3 contains 16 residues. Germline V lookup: CDR1 LGHDT, CDR2 YNNKEL (reference sequence). 5'RACE template switching built TCR beta cDNA with unique molecular identifiers. TCRdb reanalyzed the 5' RACE reads and collapses them to one entry per CDR3 protein, without DNA. In total, the table holds 250,000 to 300,000 distinct CDR3 sequences. With respect to this clonotype: The antigen remains undetermined.

General study points: The CD3+CD56-NKG2C+ fraction of a handful of donors was also led by these clonotypes.

The chain recombines TRBV3-1 with TRBJ2-3; as DNA is missing, the TRBD2 call by TCRdb cannot be tested. The receptor was derived from a woman aged 18-70 years in good health. The sequenced sample consisted of blood T cells: a sorted CD56 or NKG2C T cell subset, CD4+ or CD8+ T cells, or bulk PBMC T cells (not recorded which). CDR3 sequence reads: CASSLRLAGDTDTQYF.